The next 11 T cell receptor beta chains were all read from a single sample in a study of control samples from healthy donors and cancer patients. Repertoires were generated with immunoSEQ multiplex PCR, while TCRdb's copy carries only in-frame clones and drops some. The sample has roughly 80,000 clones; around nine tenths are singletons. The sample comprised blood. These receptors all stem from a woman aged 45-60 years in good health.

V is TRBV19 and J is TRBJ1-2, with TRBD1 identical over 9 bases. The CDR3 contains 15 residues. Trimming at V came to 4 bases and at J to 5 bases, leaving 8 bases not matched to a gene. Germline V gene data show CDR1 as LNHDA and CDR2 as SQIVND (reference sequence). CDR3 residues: CASSRRQGETYGYTF. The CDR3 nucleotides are TGTGCCAGTAGTAGGAGACAGGGGGAGACTTATGGCTACACCTTC. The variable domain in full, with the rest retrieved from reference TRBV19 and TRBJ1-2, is DGGITQSPKYLFRKEGQNVTLSCEQNLNHDAMYWYRQDPGQGLRLIYYSQIVNDFQKGDIAEGYSVSREKKESFPLTVTSAQKNPTAFYLCASSRRQGETYGYTFGSGTRLTVV.

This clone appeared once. The CDR3 is CAWSVQSSGPSRTQYF. The CDR3 bases are TGTGCCTGGAGTGTACAAAGTAGCGGCCCTTCACGTACGCAGTATTTT. The chain joins TRBV30 to TRBJ2-3; a weak D match, TRBD2 (6 bases). The germline V and J ends were trimmed by 0 bases and 8 bases, with 21 bases remaining between them. This CDR3 has 16 amino acids. CDR1 is GTSNPN and CDR2 is SVGIG in the germline V gene (reference sequence).

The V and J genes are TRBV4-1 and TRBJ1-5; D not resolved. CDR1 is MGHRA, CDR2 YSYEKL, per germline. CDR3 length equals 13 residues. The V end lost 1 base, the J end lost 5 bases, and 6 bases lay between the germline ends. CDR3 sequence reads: CASSQGGYQPQHF. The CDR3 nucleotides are TGCGCCAGCAGCCAAGGGGGATATCAGCCCCAGCATTTT.

As DNA, the CDR3 is TGTGCCAGTAGGAATACCTATGAAGCTTTCTTT. The encoded protein is CASRNTYEAFF. The chain employs TRBV19 and TRBJ1-1, with D unresolved. Per germline, CDR1 LNHDA and CDR2 SQIVND (reference sequence). This CDR3 contains 11 residues. Trimming cost V 6 bases and J 7 bases, with 9 bases left between them.

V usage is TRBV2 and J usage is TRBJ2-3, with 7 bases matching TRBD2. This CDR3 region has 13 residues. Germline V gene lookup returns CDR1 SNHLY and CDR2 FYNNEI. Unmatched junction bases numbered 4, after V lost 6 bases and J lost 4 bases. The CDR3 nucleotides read TGTGCCAGCAGAGCGGGGTGGGCAGATACGCAGTATTTT. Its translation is CASRAGWADTQYF.

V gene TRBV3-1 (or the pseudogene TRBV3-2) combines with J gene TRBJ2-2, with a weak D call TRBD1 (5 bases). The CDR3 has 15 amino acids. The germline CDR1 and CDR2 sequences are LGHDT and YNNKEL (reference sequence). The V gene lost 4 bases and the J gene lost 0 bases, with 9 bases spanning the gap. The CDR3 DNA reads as TGTGCCAGCAGCCCGACAGACGCGAACACCGGGGAGCTGTTTTTT. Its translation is CASSPTDANTGELFF.

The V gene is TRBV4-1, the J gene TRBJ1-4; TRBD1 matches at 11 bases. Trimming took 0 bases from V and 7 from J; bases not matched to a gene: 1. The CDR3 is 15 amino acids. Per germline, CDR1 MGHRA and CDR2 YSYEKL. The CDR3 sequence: CASSQDGTGGEKLFF. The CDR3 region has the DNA TGCGCCAGCAGCCAAGATGGGACAGGGGGTGAAAAACTGTTTTTT.

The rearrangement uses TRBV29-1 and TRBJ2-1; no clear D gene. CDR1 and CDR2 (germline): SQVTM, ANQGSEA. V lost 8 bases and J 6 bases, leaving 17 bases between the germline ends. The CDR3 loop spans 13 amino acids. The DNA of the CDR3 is TGCAGCTATAGTGACCCTCCCCTCAATGAGCAGTTCTTC. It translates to CSYSDPPLNEQFF.

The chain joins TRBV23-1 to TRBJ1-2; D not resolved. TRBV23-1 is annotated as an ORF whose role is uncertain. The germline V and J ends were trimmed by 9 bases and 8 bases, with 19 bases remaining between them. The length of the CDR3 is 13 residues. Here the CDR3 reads CASRGMEEQGYTF. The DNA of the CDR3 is TGCGCCAGTCGGGGTATGGAAGAACAGGGCTACACCTTC.

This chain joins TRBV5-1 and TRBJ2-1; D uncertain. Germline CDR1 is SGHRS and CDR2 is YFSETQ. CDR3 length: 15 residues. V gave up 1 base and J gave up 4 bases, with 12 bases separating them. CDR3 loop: CASSLNRPTYNEQFF. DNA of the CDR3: TGCGCCAGCAGCTTGAATAGGCCCACTTACAATGAGCAGTTCTTC.

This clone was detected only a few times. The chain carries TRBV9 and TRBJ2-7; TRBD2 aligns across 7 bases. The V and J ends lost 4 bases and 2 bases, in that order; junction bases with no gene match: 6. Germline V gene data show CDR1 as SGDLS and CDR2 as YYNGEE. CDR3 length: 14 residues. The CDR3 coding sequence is TGTGCCAGCAGCCGTGGGAGGGCACCCTACGAGCAGTACTTC. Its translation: CASSRGRAPYEQYF.